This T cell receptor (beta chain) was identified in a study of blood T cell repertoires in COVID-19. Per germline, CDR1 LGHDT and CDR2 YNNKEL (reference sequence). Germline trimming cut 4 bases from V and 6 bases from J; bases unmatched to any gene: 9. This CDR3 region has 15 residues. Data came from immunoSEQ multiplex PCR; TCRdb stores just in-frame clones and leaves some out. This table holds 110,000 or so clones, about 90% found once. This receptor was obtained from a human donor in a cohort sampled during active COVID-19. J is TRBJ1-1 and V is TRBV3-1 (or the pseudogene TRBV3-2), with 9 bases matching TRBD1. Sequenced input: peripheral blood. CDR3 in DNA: TGTGCCAGCAGCCGACCGGGACAGGGTTATTCTGAAGCTTTCTTT. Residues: CASSRPGQGYSEAFF.